This T cell receptor (beta chain) was found in a study of cytomegalovirus exposure and HLA in healthy donors. Broader study findings: Later work found that TCR association rates differed between HLA loci; DRB1 had the most and HLA-C the fewest. Follow-up analysis later connected one missense variant in DCLRE1C with trimming of TCR beta V- and J-genes. CMV antigen specificity was confirmed in vitro for three CMV-associated chains.

Comment on this clone: What it recognizes is unknown.

Germline CDR1 and CDR2: MRHNA and SNTAGT. V was pared by 6 bases and J by 5 bases, with 13 bases of the junction left unmatched. The CDR3 loop spans 16 amino acids. With 60 Vbeta and 13 Jbeta primers, the PCR was carried out. Libraries were prepared by immunoSEQ multiplex PCR; TCRdb keeps only in-frame clonotypes and omits some of them. The top ten hold roughly 6% of the sample, which has 100,000 to 120,000 clones, approximately 84% seen once. V is TRBV6-4 and J is TRBJ2-1, with 7 positions matching TRBD2. Sequencing was carried out using PBMCs. The source of this sequence is a male donor in good health and CMV-seronegative. The DNA of the CDR3 is TGTGCCAGCAGCTCCCCTAAGACTAGCACCCACAATGAGCAGTTCTTC. It codes for CASSSPKTSTHNEQFF.